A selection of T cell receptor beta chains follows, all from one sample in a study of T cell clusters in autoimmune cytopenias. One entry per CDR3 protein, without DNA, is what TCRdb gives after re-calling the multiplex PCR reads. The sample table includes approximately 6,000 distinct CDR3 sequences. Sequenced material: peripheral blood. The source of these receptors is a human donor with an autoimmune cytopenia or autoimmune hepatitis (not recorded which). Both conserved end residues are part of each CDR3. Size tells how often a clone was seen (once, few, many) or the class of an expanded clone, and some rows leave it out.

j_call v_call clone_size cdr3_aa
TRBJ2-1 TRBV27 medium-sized CASSWGQGPYNEQFF
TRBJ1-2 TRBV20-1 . CSARDPREDGYTF
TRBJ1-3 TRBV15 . CATSRGQGAAGNTIYF
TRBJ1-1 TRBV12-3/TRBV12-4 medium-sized CASSLGLNTEAFF
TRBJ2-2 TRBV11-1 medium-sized CASSTRDRENTGELFF
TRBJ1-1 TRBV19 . CATLGEDRHNSEAFF
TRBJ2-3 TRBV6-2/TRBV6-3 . CASSYSSVIGTSDEDTQYF
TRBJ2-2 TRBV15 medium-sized CATVAAGELFF
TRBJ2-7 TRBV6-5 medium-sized CASSYPRLAGTYEQYF
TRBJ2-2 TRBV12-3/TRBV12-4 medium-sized CATTQGMNTGELFF
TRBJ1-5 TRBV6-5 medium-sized CASSPAGGTGTGGNQPQHF
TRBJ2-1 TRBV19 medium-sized CATVQLGGTGNEQFF
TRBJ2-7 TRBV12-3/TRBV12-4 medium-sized CASTASSARTYEQYF
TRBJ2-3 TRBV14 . CASSQETGPNTQYF
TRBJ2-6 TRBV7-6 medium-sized CASSLPASGANVLTF
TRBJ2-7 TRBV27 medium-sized CASSHASGGLYEQYF
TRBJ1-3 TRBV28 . CASSLDTGNTIYF
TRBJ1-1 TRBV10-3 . CAARDRGNTEAFF
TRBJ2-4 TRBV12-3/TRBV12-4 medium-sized CASSFIGQGNIQYF
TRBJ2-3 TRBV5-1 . CASKQGTGGYTDTQYF
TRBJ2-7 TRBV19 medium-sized CASSAAGTDYEQYF
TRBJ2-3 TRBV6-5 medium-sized CASSYGGGAGDTQYF
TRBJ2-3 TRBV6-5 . CASSESGYSDTQYF
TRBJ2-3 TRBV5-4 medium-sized CASSLELAGALGTDTQYF
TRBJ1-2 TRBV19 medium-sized CASSPRGLGGYTF
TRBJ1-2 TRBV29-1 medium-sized CSVEGKTNYGYTF
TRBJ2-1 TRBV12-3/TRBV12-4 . CASSLGSGDNNEQFF
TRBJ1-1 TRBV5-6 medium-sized CASSSLKTAFF
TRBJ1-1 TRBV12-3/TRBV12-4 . CASYRGTAEAFF
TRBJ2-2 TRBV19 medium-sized CASSIVGVTKNTGELFF
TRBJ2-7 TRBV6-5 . CASTPTSGGPYEQYF
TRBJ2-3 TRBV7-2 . CASSRTGFEDTQYF
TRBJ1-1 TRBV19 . CASSIGGLGTEAFF
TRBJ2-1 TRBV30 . CAWSLQSSIHEQFF
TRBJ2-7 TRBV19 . CASSIATGPHPGEQYF
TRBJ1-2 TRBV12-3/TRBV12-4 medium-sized CASSISTNYGYTF
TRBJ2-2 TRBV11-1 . CASSGATSGRPAGDTGELFF
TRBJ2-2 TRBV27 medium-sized CASIRWATGELFF
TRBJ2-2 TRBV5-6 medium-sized CASSLVAGNSGELFF
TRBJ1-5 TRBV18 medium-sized CASSPVGQVNQPQHF
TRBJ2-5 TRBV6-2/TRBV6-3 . CASSYSSETQYF
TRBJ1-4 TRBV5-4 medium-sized CASSLAGREKLFF
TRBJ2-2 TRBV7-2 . CASSLNWGSGELFF
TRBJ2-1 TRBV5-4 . CASSSGTGQIEQFF
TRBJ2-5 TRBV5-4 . CASSNQGSQETQYF
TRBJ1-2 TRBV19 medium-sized CASSTSWDSTYGYTF
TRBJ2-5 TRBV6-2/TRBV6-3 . CASSRRVSQETQYF
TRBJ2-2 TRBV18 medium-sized CASGPIGNGGELFF
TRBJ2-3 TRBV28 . CASSLRVGDTQYF
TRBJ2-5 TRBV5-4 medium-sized CASSSAKVGIRETQYF
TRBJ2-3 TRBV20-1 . CSARIAGVTDTQYF
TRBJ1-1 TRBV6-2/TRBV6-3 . CASRGPNRGDTEAFF
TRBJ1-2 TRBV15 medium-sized CATSSVLTGTSGGYTF
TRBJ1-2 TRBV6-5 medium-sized CASRQGSVGGYTF
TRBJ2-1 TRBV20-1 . CSARMRKGLAGGLGEQFF
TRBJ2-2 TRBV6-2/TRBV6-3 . CASSSRRLLAGNYSPTGELFF
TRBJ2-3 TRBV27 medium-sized CASSPIAVWSTDTQYF
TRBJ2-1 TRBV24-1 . CATSDRRLGYNEQFF
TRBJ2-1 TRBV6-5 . CVSSYRTHYEQYF